This record looks at one T cell receptor beta chain sequence and its context. This sample is drawn from a study of blood T cell repertoires in COVID-19. Overall study: The analysed material was cDNA or gDNA that came from T cells, B-cell-depleted T cells, or PBMCs.

The J segment lost 0 bases and the V segment lost 4 bases, leaving 8 bases of the junction unmatched. The CDR3 spans 18 residues. Germline CDR1 and CDR2: SGHAT and FQNNGV. TCRdb's table, derived via immunoSEQ multiplex PCR, lists solely in-frame clones and lacks some. Seen here are 300,000 or so clones, roughly 90% observed once, and the top ten hold roughly 2.5%. The source material was PBMCs or T cells enriched from blood (not recorded which). The receptor was derived from a man aged 55-75 years who had recovered from COVID-19. The gene calls are TRBV11-2 and TRBJ2-6; 8 nucleotides agree with TRBD2. The CDR3 region is CASSSHKRGGSGANVLTF. The CDR3 DNA reads TGTGCCAGCAGCTCGCACAAACGGGGGGGCTCTGGGGCCAACGTCCTGACTTTC.